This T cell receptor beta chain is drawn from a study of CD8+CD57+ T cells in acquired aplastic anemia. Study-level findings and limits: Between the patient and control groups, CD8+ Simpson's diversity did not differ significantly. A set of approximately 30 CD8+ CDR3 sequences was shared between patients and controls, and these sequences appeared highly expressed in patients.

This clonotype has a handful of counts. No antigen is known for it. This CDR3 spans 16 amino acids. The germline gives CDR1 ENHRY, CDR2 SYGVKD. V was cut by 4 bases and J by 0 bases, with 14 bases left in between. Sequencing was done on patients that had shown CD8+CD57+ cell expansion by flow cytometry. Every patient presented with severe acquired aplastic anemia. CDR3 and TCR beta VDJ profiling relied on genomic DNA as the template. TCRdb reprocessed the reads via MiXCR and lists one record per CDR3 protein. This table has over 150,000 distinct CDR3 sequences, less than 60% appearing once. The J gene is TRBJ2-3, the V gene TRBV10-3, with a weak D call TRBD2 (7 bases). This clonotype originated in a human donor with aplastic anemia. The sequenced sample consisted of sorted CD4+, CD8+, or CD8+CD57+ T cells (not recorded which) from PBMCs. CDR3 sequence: CAISGRGGTSTDTQYF. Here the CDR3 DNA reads TGTGCCATCAGTGGGAGGGGGGGCACCAGCACAGATACGCAGTATTTT.